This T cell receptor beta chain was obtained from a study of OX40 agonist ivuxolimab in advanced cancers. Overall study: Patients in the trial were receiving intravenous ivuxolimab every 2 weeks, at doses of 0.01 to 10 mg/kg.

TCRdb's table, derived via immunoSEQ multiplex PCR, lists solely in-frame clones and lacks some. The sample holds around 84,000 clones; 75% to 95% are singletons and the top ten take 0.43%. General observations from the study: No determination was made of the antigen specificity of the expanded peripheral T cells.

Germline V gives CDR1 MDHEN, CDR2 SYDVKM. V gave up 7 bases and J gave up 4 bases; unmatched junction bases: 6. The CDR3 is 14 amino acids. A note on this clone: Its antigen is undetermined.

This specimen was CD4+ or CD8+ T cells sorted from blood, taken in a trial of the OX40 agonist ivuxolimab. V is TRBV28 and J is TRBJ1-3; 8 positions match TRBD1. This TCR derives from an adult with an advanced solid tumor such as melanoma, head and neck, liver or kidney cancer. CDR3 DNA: TGTGCCAGCAACATACAGGGGGTCGGAAACACCATATATTTT. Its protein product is CASNIQGVGNTIYF.